This T cell receptor (beta chain) was obtained from a study of vaccination and CD4 T cells after COVID-19. Study background: Nasal swab PCR identified SARS-CoV-2 in the convalescent patients, of whom roughly nine were mild and one severe. A median of approximately 100 days (range 35 to 161) separated diagnosis from post-COVID sampling.

Germline V gene data show CDR1 as SQVTM and CDR2 as ANQGSEA. This CDR3 has 15 residues. V was clipped by 1 base and J by 2 bases, with 15 bases between them. The Oncomine TCR Beta short-read assay sequenced DNA from cultured CD4+ T cells. Using its own MiXCR run on the PCR reads, TCRdb lists one record per CDR3 protein. The table shows around 5,200 distinct CDR3 sequences, with approximately 31% occurring only once. Whole-study results and caveats: For SARS-CoV-2-reactive clonotypes, the median went from about 22 to 38, a nonsignificant increase.

In regard to this clonotype: The antigen is not known.

Sample treatment: roughly 10-day PBMC culture with coronavirus spike peptide pools or control peptides (ViraFEST assay). This sequence was found in a human donor who had recovered from COVID-19. This chain connects TRBV29-1 to TRBJ2-7; D possibly uses TRBD1 or TRBD2 (5 bases each). The starting material was CD4+ T cells from blood, cultured in vitro, obtained after SARS-CoV-2 vaccination. The CDR3 nucleotides read TGCAGCGTTGAAGCCCCTAGAGAGGGGACCTACGAGCAGTACTTC. Encoded protein: CSVEAPREGTYEQYF.